Listed below are T cell receptor beta chains from one sample, sequenced in a study of cytomegalovirus exposure and HLA in healthy donors. Profiled with immunoSEQ multiplex PCR; TCRdb holds only in-frame clones, not every one. The profile shows 150,000 to 200,000 clones, 76% of them singletons. The material sequenced was PBMCs. These receptors were taken from a man between 18 and 35 years old in good health and CMV-seronegative. CDR3s include the opening cysteine and the closing phenylalanine or tryptophan. The D gene is left open where the match is weak. Some rows have no size entry. The others give once, few or many, or a class for an expanded clone.

NA,TRBV5-4,16,TRBJ2-3,TRBD2,CASSLGGRAGTDTQYF,TGTGCCAGCAGCTTGGGCGGGAGGGCTGGCACAGATACGCAGTATTTT
few,TRBV7-9,17,TRBJ1-6,TRBD1,CSSSIGTVPLHNSPLHF,TGTTCCAGCAGCATCGGGACAGTTCCCTTGCATAATTCACCCCTCCACTTT
few,TRBV9,17,TRBJ2-7,TRBD1,CASSVGLGTGIGYEQYF,TGTGCCAGCAGCGTAGGATTGGGGACAGGGATTGGCTACGAGCAGTACTTC
NA,TRBV5-8,16,TRBJ1-1,TRBD1,CASSPVTGGPYTEAFF,TGTGCCAGCAGCCCGGTGACAGGGGGCCCTTACACTGAAGCTTTCTTT
NA,TRBV4-2,14,TRBJ2-2,TRBD1,CASRLQGEDGELFF,TGTGCCAGCCGGCTACAGGGGGAGGACGGGGAGCTGTTTTTT
NA,TRBV7-9,14,TRBJ1-5,TRBD1,CASSIGQGGQPQHF,TGTGCCAGCAGCATCGGACAGGGGGGGCAGCCCCAGCATTTT
NA,TRBV27,16,TRBJ2-2,TRBD2,CASSRLAGLNTGELFF,TGTGCCAGCAGTAGATTAGCGGGGTTAAACACCGGGGAGCTGTTTTTT
NA,TRBV7-9,14,TRBJ2-2,NA,CASSLGGSGRELFF,TGTGCCAGCAGCTTAGGGGGCTCTGGCCGGGAGCTGTTTTTT
few,TRBV6-6,14,TRBJ1-5,TRBD1,CASSWDRGYQPQHF,TGTGCCAGCAGCTGGGACAGGGGTTACCAGCCCCAGCATTTT
few,TRBV4-1,18,TRBJ1-5,NA,CASSPLPGRGEYNQPQHF,TGCGCCAGCAGTCCCCTCCCGGGCAGGGGCGAATACAATCAGCCCCAGCATTTT
NA,TRBV5-1,14,TRBJ1-5,NA,CASSLGGGNQPQHF,TGCGCCAGCAGCTTGGGGGGGGGCAATCAGCCCCAGCATTTT
NA,TRBV15,19,TRBJ2-7,TRBD2,CATSRDSSWIGLAGDEQYF,TGTGCCACCAGCAGAGATTCGAGTTGGATTGGACTAGCGGGTGATGAGCAGTACTTC
NA,TRBV4-1,16,TRBJ2-7,NA,CASSQGTEGLGYEQYF,TGCGCCAGCAGCCAAGGGACTGAAGGTTTAGGGTACGAGCAGTACTTC
NA,TRBV6-5,13,TRBJ2-7,NA,CASSYGRDYEQYF,TGTGCCAGCAGTTATGGCAGGGACTACGAGCAGTACTTC
NA,TRBV19,21,TRBJ2-1,TRBD2,CASSRQPGLAGGLVTRNEQFF,TGTGCCAGTAGTAGACAACCGGGACTAGCGGGAGGCCTCGTTACGCGCAATGAGCAGTTCTTC
NA,TRBV9,16,TRBJ2-6,NA,CASSVGGFSGANVLTF,TGTGCCAGCAGCGTGGGGGGATTCTCTGGGGCCAACGTCCTGACTTTC
NA,TRBV28,13,TRBJ1-6,NA,CASSIIRGSPLHF,TGTGCCAGCAGTATTATAAGGGGGTCACCCCTCCACTTT